What follows are 10 T cell receptor beta chains derived from one specimen sequenced in a study of T cell responses to AZD1222 COVID-19 vaccine. Here immunoSEQ multiplex PCR was the method, and the copy in TCRdb shows in-frame clones only, minus some. The sample lists 100,000 to 150,000 clones, roughly 90% seen once, with 3.5% to 5% in the top ten. The sample consisted of peripheral blood, taken on day 0 of AZD1222 vaccination. The receptors stem from an adult in good health.

V and J are TRBV19 and TRBJ1-2; D is unresolved. V was clipped by 4 bases and J by 2 bases, with 11 bases between them. This CDR3 contains 14 residues. The germline V gene has CDR1 LNHDA and CDR2 SQIVND (reference sequence). The chain's CDR3 is CASSTLRGNYGYTF. For the CDR3, the DNA is TGTGCCAGTAGTACCCTCCGCGGCAACTATGGCTACACCTTC.

The chain links TRBV5-6 to TRBJ2-1, with 9 bases that match TRBD1. V shed 2 bases, J shed 4 bases, and the junction held 4 bases outside the gene matches. The CDR3 spans 15 residues. Germline lookup yields CDR1 SGHDT and CDR2 YYEEEE. The CDR3: CASSFGDRAYNEQFF. The CDR3 DNA sequence: TGTGCCAGCAGCTTTGGGGACAGGGCGTACAATGAGCAGTTCTTC.

This clone has just one count. The chain is built from TRBV20-1 and TRBJ1-1, with D hard to call. This CDR3 contains 11 residues. Trimming took off 3 bases at V and 8 bases at J, with 10 bases between the two ends. The germline gives CDR1 DFQATT, CDR2 SNEGSKA (reference sequence). CDR3 nucleotide sequence: TGCAGTGCTAGCCTCGGAAGAGAAGCTTTCTTT. Its protein product is CSASLGREAFF.

V and J are TRBV2 and TRBJ2-1, with D perhaps TRBD1 (5 bases). The CDR3 loop spans 13 amino acids. Trimming cost V 5 bases and J 2 bases, with 7 bases left between them. CDR1 is SNHLY and CDR2 is FYNNEI in the germline V gene. This CDR3 is CASSSRAYNEQFF. CDR3 nucleotides: TGTGCCAGCAGTAGCAGGGCCTACAATGAGCAGTTCTTC.

The CDR3 loop is CASRPISAYEQYF. As DNA, the CDR3 is TGCGCCAGCCGCCCCATCTCCGCCTACGAGCAGTACTTC. This rearrangement joins TRBV5-1 to TRBJ2-7, with unresolved D. V gave up 7 bases and J gave up 2 bases, with 13 bases separating them. Germline V CDR1 and CDR2: SGHRS, YFSETQ. The CDR3 has 13 amino acids. Using reference TRBV5-1 and TRBJ2-7 for the parts outside the CDR3, the full variable domain is KAGVTQTPRYLIKTRGQQVTLSCSPISGHRSVSWYQQTPGQGLQFLFEYFSETQRNKGNFPGRFSGRQFSNSRSEMNVSTLELGDSALYLCASRPISAYEQYFGPGTRLTVT.

The V call is TRBV6-1, the J call TRBJ2-1, with 7 nucleotides matching TRBD1. There are 15 residues in the CDR3. The V gene end was trimmed by 1 base and the J gene end by 8 bases; junction bases not matched to a gene: 8. Germline V gives CDR1 MNHNS, CDR2 SASEGT. The CDR3 here is CASSEDGQGVDEQFF. The CDR3 coding sequence is TGTGCCAGCAGTGAAGATGGGCAGGGGGTGGATGAGCAGTTCTTC.

V usage is TRBV18 and J usage is TRBJ2-5, with unresolved D. Between the trimmed V and J ends, which lost 4 bases and 3 bases, there was a span of 9 bases. The V gene's germline CDR1 is KGHSH and CDR2 LQKENI. This CDR3 is built from 13 residues. As DNA, the CDR3 is TGTGCCAGCTCACAGAGCGTAGAAGAGACCCAGTACTTC. As protein: CASSQSVEETQYF.

The chain combines TRBV12-3 or TRBV12-4 with TRBJ2-5, with D perhaps matching TRBD2 (6 bases). Trimming shortened V by 4 bases and J by 7 bases, and 13 bases separated the two germline ends. The CDR3 consists of 13 residues. The CDR3 nucleotides read TGTGCCAGCAGTTCGACTAGAAGCGGGACCCAGTACTTC. This translates into CASSSTRSGTQYF.

The table lists this clone with a count of one. The CDR3 DNA reads TGTGCCAGTAGGGGTTCGGGGAACACTGAAGCTTTCTTT. Translating gives CASRGSGNTEAFF. V usage is TRBV19 and J usage is TRBJ1-1; no reliable D call. Germline V gene lookup returns CDR1 LNHDA and CDR2 SQIVND (reference sequence). The CDR3 is 13 residues long. V was shortened by 6 bases and J by 1 base, with 9 bases between the two germline ends.

This clone was counted between two and nine times. The chain joins TRBV3-1 (or the pseudogene TRBV3-2) to TRBJ1-1; TRBD1 matches at 11 bases. The germline V gene has CDR1 LGHDT and CDR2 YNNKEL (reference sequence). CDR3 length: 16 amino acids. The V and J ends lost 5 bases and 1 base, in that order; junction bases with no gene match: 6. CDR3 sequence reads: CASSKDRGRSNTEAFF. DNA of the CDR3: TGTGCCAGCAGCAAGGACAGGGGGCGGTCGAACACTGAAGCTTTCTTT.